The source of this T cell receptor (beta chain) is a study of technical replicates of blood from a few donors (dated by TCRdb to the late 2010s). The CDR1 and CDR2 encoded by the germline V gene are MGHRA and YSYEKL. The CDR3 has 16 amino acids, counting the end cysteine and phenylalanine. Only the CDR3 DNA is retained, 48 bases long and in frame from the first base. Trimming removed 0 bases from V and 6 bases from J, leaving 15 bases between the germline ends. Concerning this clone: Its antigen is unknown. Base qualities are not provided; no much larger clone lies one nucleotide away.

The protocol used for the library was the immunoSEQ multiplex PCR assay. TCRdb re-hosts the immuneACCESS table, in-frame sequences only. Its copies lack some clones; in the studies checked, an unresolved V gene accounts for under half of them, and the cause for the rest is not known. The sample profile shows about 80,000 clones; around 94% of them were found once. The ten largest clones add up to 0.38% of the sample. This clonotype was obtained from a human donor in good health. The chain couples TRBV4-1 to TRBJ1-5; TRBD1 is possibly the D segment (6 matching bases). Sequenced sample: T cells isolated from PBMCs. DNA sequence: TGCGCCAGCAGCCAAGATCAAGGGACATTCTCTCAGCCCCAGCATTTT. This codes for CASSQDQGTFSQPQHF.